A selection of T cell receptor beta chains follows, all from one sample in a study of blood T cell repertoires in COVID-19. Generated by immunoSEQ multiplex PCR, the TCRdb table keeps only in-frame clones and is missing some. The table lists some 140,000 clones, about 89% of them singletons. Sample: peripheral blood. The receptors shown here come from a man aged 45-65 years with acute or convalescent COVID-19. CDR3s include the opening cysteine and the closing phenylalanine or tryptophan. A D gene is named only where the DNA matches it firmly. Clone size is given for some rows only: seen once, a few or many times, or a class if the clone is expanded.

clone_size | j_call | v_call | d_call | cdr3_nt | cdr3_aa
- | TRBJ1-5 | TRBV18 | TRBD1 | TGTGCCAGCTCACCGGGGACAGGGAAACAGCCCCAGCATTTT | CASSPGTGKQPQHF
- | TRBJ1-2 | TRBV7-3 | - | TGTGCCAGCAGCTCCCAGGGGCTCGATGGCTACACCTTC | CASSSQGLDGYTF
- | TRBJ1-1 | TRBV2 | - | TGTGCCAGCAGTGTGGTGTCAGGGAACACTGAAGCTTTCTTT | CASSVVSGNTEAFF
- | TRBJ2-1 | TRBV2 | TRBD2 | TGTGCCAGCAGTCTAGCGGGAGCCTGGAGTGAGCAGTTCTTC | CASSLAGAWSEQFF
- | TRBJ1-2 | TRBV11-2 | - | TGTGCCAGCAGCTTAGATCAGGAGGGCTATGGCTACACCTTC | CASSLDQEGYGYTF
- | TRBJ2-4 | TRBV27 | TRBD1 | TGTGCCAGTCACGCGGGACAGGGAAATCATAACATTCAGTACTTC | CASHAGQGNHNIQYF
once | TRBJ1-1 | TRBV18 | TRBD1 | TGTGCCAGCTCACTACAGGGGGACACTGAAGCTTTCTTT | CASSLQGDTEAFF
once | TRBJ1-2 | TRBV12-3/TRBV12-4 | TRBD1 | TGTGCCAGCAGCCCTACAGGGGGTAGTGGCTACACCTTC | CASSPTGGSGYTF
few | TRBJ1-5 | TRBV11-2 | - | TGTGCCAGCAGCTTCCAGAGGGAGCAGCCCCAGCATTTT | CASSFQREQPQHF
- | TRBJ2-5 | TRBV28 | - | TGTGCCAGCAGGCGTTCCGTTGGGGCTGGACCCCAAGAGACCCAGTACTTC | CASRRSVGAGPQETQYF
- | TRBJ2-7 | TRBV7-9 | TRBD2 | TGTGCCAGCAGCTTCATTGCTAGCGGGAGAAACGAGCAGTACTTC | CASSFIASGRNEQYF
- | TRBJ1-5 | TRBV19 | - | TGTGCCAGTAGTTTCTCCAGGGGAGGCAATCAGCCCCAGCATTTT | CASSFSRGGNQPQHF
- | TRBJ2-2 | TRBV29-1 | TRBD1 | TGCAGCGTCGGGAGGACAGGGGGCACCGGGGAGCTGTTTTTT | CSVGRTGGTGELFF
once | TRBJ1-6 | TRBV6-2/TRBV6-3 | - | TGTGCCAGCAGTTACCCCGGGAGGGATAATTCACCCCTCCACTTT | CASSYPGRDNSPLHF
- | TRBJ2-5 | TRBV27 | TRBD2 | TGTGCCAGCAGTTTATGGGCTAGCGGGGGCCAAGAGACCCAGTACTTC | CASSLWASGGQETQYF
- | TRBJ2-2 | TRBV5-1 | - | TGCGCCAGCAGTACGGAGTTGGGCACCGGGGAGCTGTTTTTT | CASSTELGTGELFF
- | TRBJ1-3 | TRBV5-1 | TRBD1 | TGCGCCAGCAGCTTACAGGGGAGTGGCACTGGAAACACCATATATTTT | CASSLQGSGTGNTIYF
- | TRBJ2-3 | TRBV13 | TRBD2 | TGTGCCAGCAGCTTGGCCCGCGGGGGGACCCACACAGATACGCAGTATTTT | CASSLARGGTHTDTQYF
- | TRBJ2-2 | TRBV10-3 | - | TGTGCCATCACAGCGGGTAACACCGGGGAGCTGTTTTTT | CAITAGNTGELFF
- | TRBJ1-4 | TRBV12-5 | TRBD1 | TGTGCTAGTGGTACAGCGTGCAGGGGGCATGAAAAACTGTTTTTT | CASGTACRGHEKLFF
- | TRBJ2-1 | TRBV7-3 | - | TGTGCCAGCAGCGACCAGGCGGGGGCTCAGAATGAGCAGTTCTTC | CASSDQAGAQNEQFF
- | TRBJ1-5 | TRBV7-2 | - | TGTGCCAGCAGCTTAGATCGGGGGATCAATCAGCCCCAGCATTTT | CASSLDRGINQPQHF
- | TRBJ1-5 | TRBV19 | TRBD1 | TGTGCCAGTAGAAGCGGACAGGGTGGTCAGCCCCAGCATTTT | CASRSGQGGQPQHF
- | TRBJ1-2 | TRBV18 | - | TGTGCCAGCTCATACTCGGCAGGTCCTGCTAACTATGGCTACACCTTC | CASSYSAGPANYGYTF
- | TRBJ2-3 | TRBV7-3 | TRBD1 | TGTGCCAGCAGCTCTACAGGGGGCGCCGCAGATACGCAGTATTTT | CASSSTGGAADTQYF
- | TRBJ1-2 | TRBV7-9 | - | TGTGCCAGCAGCTTTGCGGGCCGAGCTGTCGGCTACACCTTC | CASSFAGRAVGYTF
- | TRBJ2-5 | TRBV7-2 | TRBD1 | TGTGCCAGCAGCCCTTACCGGGACAGGGTAGAGACCCAGTACTTC | CASSPYRDRVETQYF
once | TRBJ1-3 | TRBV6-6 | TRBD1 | TGTGCCAGCAGCCGACAGGGGGAAAGCTCTGGAAACACCATATATTTT | CASSRQGESSGNTIYF
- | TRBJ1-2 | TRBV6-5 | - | TGTGCCAGCACCGAAAGTTGGCAGGGCTATGGCTACACCTTC | CASTESWQGYGYTF
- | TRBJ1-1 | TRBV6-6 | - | TGTGCCAGCAGTTACAATTCTGCTGAAGCTTTCTTT | CASSYNSAEAFF
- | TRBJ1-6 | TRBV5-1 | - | TGCGCCAGCAGCTTGGACACCGGGGATAATTCACCCCTCCACTTT | CASSLDTGDNSPLHF
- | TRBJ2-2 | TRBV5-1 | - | TGCGCCAGCAGCTTGGAGGGGGAGAACACCGGGGAGCTGTTTTTT | CASSLEGENTGELFF
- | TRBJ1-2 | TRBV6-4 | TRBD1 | TGTGCCAGCAGCCCGGGACAGGGTTGGGGCTACACCTTC | CASSPGQGWGYTF
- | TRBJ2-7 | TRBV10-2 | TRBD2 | TGCGCCAGCAGCTCGGGACTAGCGGACTACGAGCAGTACTTC | CASSSGLADYEQYF
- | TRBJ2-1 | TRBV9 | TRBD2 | TGTGCCAGCAGCGTCGGGGTAGCGGGAGTTTTGAATGAGCAGTTCTTC | CASSVGVAGVLNEQFF
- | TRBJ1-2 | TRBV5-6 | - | TGTGCCAGCAGCTTGGGGGGAGGCTATGGCTACACCTTC | CASSLGGGYGYTF
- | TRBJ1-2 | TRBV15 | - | TGTGCCACCAGCCAAAGGCCGGGGGAGGGCGGCTACACCTTC | CATSQRPGEGGYTF
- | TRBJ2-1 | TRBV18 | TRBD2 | TGTGCCAGCTCACCCCTAGCGGATTCCTACAATGAGCAGTTCTTC | CASSPLADSYNEQFF
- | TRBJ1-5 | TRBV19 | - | TGTGCCAGTGCCGAAAGATCGGGCAATCAGCCCCAGCATTTT | CASAERSGNQPQHF
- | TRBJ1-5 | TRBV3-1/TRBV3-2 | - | TGTGCCAGCAATACGGGGGGGGCCAATCAGCCCCAGCATTTT | CASNTGGANQPQHF
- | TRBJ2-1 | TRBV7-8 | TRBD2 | TGTGCCAGCAGCCGAATTGAATTTCTGAGTCGGACTAGCGGAACCGAAACCAACAATGAGCAGTTCTTC | CASSRIEFLSRTSGTETNNEQFF
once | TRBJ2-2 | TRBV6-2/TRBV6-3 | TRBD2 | TGTGCCAGCAGACCTAGCGGAGTGAACACCGGGGAGCTGTTTTTT | CASRPSGVNTGELFF
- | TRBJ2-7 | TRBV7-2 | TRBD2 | TGTGCCAGCAGCGTCGGACTAGCGGGAGTTTCCGAGCAGTACTTC | CASSVGLAGVSEQYF
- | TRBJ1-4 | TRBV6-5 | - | TGTGCCACCTTGGACAGCCTTAATGAAAAACTGTTTTTT | CATLDSLNEKLFF
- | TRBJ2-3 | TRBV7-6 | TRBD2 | TGTGCCAGCAGCTTATGGCCCGGGGAGGGAGATACGCAGTATTTT | CASSLWPGEGDTQYF
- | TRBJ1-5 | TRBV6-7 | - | TGTGCCAGCAGAAGCGAATATCAGCCCCAGCATTTT | CASRSEYQPQHF
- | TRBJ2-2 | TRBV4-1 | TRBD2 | TGCGCCAGCAGCCAAGGGGCTAGCGGGAGTGGCACCGGGGAGCTGTTTTTT | CASSQGASGSGTGELFF
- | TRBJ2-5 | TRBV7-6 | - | TGTGCCAGCAGCTTAGCCCCAGGGGTCCTCCAAGAGACCCAGTACTTC | CASSLAPGVLQETQYF
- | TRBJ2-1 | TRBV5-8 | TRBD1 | TGTGCCAGCAGCTTCTCGACAGGGGTCTACAATGAGCAGTTCTTC | CASSFSTGVYNEQFF
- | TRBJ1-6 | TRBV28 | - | TGTGCCAGCAGCCCGATAGACAGAGAAAATTCACCCCTCCACTTT | CASSPIDRENSPLHF
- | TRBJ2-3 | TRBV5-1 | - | TGCGCCAGCAGCCTTACCCCCCAGGTACAGGGTAGCACAGATACGCAGTATTTT | CASSLTPQVQGSTDTQYF
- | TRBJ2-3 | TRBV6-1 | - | TGTGCCAGCAGTGTGCAGCGCCACCAAAGCACAGATACGCAGTATTTT | CASSVQRHQSTDTQYF
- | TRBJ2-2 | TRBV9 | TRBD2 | TGTGCCAGCAGCGTAGGGTTGGGACTAGCGGGAGTAGGCGGGGAGCTGTTTTTT | CASSVGLGLAGVGGELFF
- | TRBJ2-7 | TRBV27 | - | TGTGCCAGCAGTCCCTACGGCGGAAGCTCCTACGAGCAGTACTTC | CASSPYGGSSYEQYF
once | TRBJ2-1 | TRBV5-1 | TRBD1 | TGCGCCAGCAGCTTGACAGGGGGACAGAACTACAATGAGCAGTTCTTC | CASSLTGGQNYNEQFF
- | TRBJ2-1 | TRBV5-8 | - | TGTGCCAGCAGCTTGGAAGGGGCTTCCTACAATGAGCAGTTCTTC | CASSLEGASYNEQFF
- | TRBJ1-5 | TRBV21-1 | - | TGTGCCAGCCCAGATGTGCCCCAGCATTTT | CASPDVPQHF